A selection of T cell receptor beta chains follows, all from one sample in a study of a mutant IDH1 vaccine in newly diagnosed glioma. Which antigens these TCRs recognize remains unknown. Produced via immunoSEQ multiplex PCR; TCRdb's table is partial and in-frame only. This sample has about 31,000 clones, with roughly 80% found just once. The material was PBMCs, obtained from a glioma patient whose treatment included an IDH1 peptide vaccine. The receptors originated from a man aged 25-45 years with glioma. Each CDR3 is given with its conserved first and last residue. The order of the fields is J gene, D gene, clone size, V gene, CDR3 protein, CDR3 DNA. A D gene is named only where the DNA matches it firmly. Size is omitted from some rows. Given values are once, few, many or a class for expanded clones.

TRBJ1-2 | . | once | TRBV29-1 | CSVGGGAMHGYTF | TGCAGCGTTGGAGGGGGGGCGATGCATGGCTACACCTTC
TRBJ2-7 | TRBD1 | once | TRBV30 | CAWSPGTVGDEQYF | TGTGCCTGGAGTCCCGGGACAGTTGGCGACGAGCAGTACTTC
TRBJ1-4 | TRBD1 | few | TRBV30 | CAWSVQGLEKLFF | TGTGCCTGGAGTGTACAGGGGTTGGAAAAACTGTTTTTT
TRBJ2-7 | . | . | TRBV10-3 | CAISVPPQGSNYEQYF | TGTGCCATCAGTGTCCCCCCTCAGGGAAGTAACTACGAGCAGTACTTC
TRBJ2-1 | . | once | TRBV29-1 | CRQGNNEQFF | TGCAGACAGGGAAACAATGAGCAGTTCTTC
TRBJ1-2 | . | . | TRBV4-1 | CASSQVGLGYTF | TGCGCCAGCAGCCAAGTGGGGCTTGGCTACACCTTC
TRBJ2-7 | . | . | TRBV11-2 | CASSQEGGPSTFYEQYF | TGTGCCAGCAGCCAAGAGGGGGGACCCTCAACTTTCTACGAGCAGTACTTC
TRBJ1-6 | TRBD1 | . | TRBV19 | CASVGRTGRNNSPLHF | TGTGCCAGTGTGGGAAGGACAGGGAGAAATAATTCACCCCTCCACTTT
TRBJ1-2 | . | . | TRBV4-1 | CASSQGRVGNYGYTF | TGCGCCAGCAGCCAAGGGCGGGTCGGGAACTATGGCTACACCTTC
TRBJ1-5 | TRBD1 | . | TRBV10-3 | CAIRGTEDQPQHF | TGTGCCATCAGGGGGACAGAGGACCAGCCCCAGCATTTT
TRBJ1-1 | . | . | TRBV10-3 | CAISESAPRMNTEAFF | TGTGCCATCAGTGAGTCCGCCCCAAGAATGAACACTGAAGCTTTCTTT
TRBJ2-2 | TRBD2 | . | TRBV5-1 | CASRAVAGGGTGELFF | TGCGCCAGCAGAGCCGTAGCGGGAGGCGGGACCGGGGAGCTGTTTTTT
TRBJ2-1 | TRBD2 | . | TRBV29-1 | CSAATSGGANEQFF | TGCAGCGCCGCAACTAGCGGGGGAGCCAATGAGCAGTTCTTC
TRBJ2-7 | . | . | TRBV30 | CAWSGGSGSYEQYF | TGTGCCTGGAGTGGGGGGTCGGGGTCCTACGAGCAGTACTTC
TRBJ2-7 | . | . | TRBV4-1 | CASSQYEGHQIRPEQYF | TGCGCCAGCAGCCAATACGAAGGCCACCAAATACGCCCCGAGCAGTACTTC
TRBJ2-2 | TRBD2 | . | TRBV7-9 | CASSKSGGPTGELFF | TGTGCCAGCAGCAAATCGGGGGGGCCAACCGGGGAGCTGTTTTTT
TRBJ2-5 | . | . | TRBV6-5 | CASSRDSVYQETQYF | TGTGCCAGCAGCCGGGACTCCGTGTACCAAGAGACCCAGTACTTC
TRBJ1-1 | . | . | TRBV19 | CASRGQMNTEAFF | TGTGCCAGTAGAGGACAGATGAACACTGAAGCTTTCTTT
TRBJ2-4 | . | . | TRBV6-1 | CASSRADKGIQYF | TGTGCCAGCAGCCGGGCCGACAAGGGCATTCAGTACTTC
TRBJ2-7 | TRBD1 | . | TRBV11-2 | CASRPLGQGDHYEQYF | TGTGCGTCCCGACCTCTAGGACAGGGTGATCACTACGAGCAGTACTTC
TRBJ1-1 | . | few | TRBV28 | CASSLLDAGPEAFF | TGTGCCAGCAGTTTATTGGATGCTGGCCCGGAAGCTTTCTTT
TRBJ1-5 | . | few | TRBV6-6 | CASSRDFSNQPQHF | TGTGCCAGCAGCAGGGATTTTAGCAATCAGCCCCAGCATTTT
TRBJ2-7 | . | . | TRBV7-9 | CASSPTPRAYEQYF | TGTGCCAGCAGCCCCACCCCCCGAGCCTACGAGCAGTACTTC
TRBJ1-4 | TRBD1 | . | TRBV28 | CASSHIRTGVWELFF | TGTGCCAGCAGTCACATTCGAACAGGGGTTTGGGAACTGTTTTTT
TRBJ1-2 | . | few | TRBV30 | CAWSVRDGYTF | TGTGCCTGGAGTGTAAGGGATGGCTACACCTTC
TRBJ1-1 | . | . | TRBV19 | CASSIDRPGMAEAFF | TGTGCCAGTAGTATAGATCGGCCGGGGATGGCTGAAGCTTTCTTT
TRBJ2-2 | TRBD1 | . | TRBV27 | CASSSHTGVNTGELFF | TGTGCCAGCAGTAGCCATACAGGGGTGAACACCGGGGAGCTGTTTTTT
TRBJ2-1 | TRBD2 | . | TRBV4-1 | CASSHLDIAGGWEQFF | TGCGCCAGCAGCCACCTCGATATAGCGGGGGGGTGGGAGCAGTTCTTC
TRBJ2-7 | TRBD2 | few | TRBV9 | CASSVATSGTEQYF | TGTGCCAGCAGCGTAGCTACTAGCGGGACCGAGCAGTACTTC
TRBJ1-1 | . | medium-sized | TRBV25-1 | CASSEFRGGAGGSTEAFF | TGTGCCAGCAGTGAATTTAGAGGTGGAGCCGGGGGAAGCACTGAAGCTTTCTTT
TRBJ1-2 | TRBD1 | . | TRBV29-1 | CSVEKQGPGYTF | TGCAGCGTTGAAAAACAGGGGCCGGGCTACACCTTC
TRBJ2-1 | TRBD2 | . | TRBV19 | CASTSPGLAGRLAYNEQFF | TGTGCCAGTACTTCTCCGGGACTAGCGGGGCGCCTAGCCTACAATGAGCAGTTCTTC
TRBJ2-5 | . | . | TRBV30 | CAWSIGQETQYF | TGTGCCTGGAGTATAGGCCAAGAGACCCAGTACTTC
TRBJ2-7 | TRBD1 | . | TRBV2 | CASSPGTGDYEQYF | TGTGCCAGCAGTCCCGGGACAGGAGACTACGAGCAGTACTTC
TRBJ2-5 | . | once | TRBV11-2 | CASSPDISETQYF | TGTGCCAGCAGCCCCGACATTTCGGAGACCCAGTACTTC
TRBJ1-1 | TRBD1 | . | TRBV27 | CASSSGTGEMNTEAFF | TGTGCCAGCAGTTCCGGGACAGGGGAAATGAACACTGAAGCTTTCTTT
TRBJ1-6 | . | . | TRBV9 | CASSGSGHHNSPLHF | TGTGCCAGCAGCGGTTCGGGACACCATAATTCACCCCTCCACTTT
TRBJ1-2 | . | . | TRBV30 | CAWSVVGPANGYTF | TGTGCCTGGAGTGTAGTGGGACCGGCCAATGGCTACACCTTC
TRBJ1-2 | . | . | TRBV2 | CASSIQGRNYGYTF | TGTGCCAGCAGTATCCAGGGGCGCAACTATGGCTACACCTTC
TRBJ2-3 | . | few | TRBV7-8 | CASSPNTDTQYF | TGTGCCAGCAGCCCCAACACAGATACGCAGTATTTT
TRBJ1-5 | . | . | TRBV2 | CASSTYRGNQPQHF | TGTGCCAGCAGTACCTATAGGGGCAATCAGCCCCAGCATTTT
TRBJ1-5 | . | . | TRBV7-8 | CASSLGGASGQPQHF | TGTGCCAGCAGCCTCGGGGGGGCTTCAGGACAGCCCCAGCATTTT
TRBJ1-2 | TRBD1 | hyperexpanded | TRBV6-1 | CASSDGPRGRDGYTF | TGTGCCAGCAGTGATGGCCCTAGGGGGCGCGATGGCTACACCTTC
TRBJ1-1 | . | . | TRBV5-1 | CASRADLEGNTEAFF | TGCGCCAGCAGGGCCGACCTAGAGGGGAACACTGAAGCTTTCTTT
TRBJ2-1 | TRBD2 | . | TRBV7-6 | CASSLVGGGNEQFF | TGTGCCAGCAGCTTAGTAGGCGGGGGCAATGAGCAGTTCTTC
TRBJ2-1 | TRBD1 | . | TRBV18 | CASSPGTGDYNEQFF | TGTGCCAGCTCACCAGGGACAGGGGATTACAATGAGCAGTTCTTC
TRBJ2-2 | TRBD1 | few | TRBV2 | CASNVGGTGAYTGELFF | TGTGCCAGCAACGTCGGGGGGACAGGGGCTTACACCGGGGAGCTGTTTTTT
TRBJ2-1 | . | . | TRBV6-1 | CASTLDRSAQFF | TGTGCCAGCACCCTGGACCGCAGTGCGCAGTTCTTC
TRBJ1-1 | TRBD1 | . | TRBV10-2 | CASSAGGVAEAFF | TGCGCCAGCAGTGCAGGGGGGGTCGCTGAAGCTTTCTTT
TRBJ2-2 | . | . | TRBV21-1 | CASSKCGNTGELFF | TGTGCCAGCAGCAAATGTGGAAACACCGGGGAGCTGTTTTTT
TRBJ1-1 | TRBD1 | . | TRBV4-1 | CASSQLTGGGGWTEAFF | TGCGCCAGCAGCCAGCTGACAGGGGGCGGGGGTTGGACTGAAGCTTTCTTT
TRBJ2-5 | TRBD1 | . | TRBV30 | CAWSLGGLSLETQYF | TGTGCCTGGAGCCTAGGGGGCCTTTCTTTAGAGACCCAGTACTTC
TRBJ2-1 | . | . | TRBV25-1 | CASSDDNEQFF | TGTGCCAGCAGTGATGACAATGAGCAGTTCTTC
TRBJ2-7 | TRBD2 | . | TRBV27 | CASSWIGTSGAYEQYF | TGTGCCAGCAGCTGGATCGGGACTAGCGGCGCGTACGAGCAGTACTTC
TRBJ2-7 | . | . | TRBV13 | CASSLALEGYEQYF | TGTGCCAGCAGCTTAGCACTAGAAGGCTACGAGCAGTACTTC
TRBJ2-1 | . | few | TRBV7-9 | CASSLSLRWDNEQFF | TGTGCCAGCAGCTTGTCTCTACGGTGGGACAATGAGCAGTTCTTC
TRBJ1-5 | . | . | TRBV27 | CATAGGGGNNQPQHF | TGTGCCACCGCGGGGGGAGGGGGAAACAATCAGCCCCAGCATTTT
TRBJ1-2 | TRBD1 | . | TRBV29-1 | CSVLNPGQGTYGYTF | TGCAGCGTCCTCAATCCGGGACAGGGTACCTATGGCTACACCTTC
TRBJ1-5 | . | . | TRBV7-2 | CASSPWTDKNQPQHF | TGTGCCAGCAGCCCCTGGACAGACAAAAATCAGCCCCAGCATTTT
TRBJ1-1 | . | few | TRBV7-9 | CASSFAGANTEAFF | TGTGCCAGCAGCTTTGCAGGAGCGAACACTGAAGCTTTCTTT